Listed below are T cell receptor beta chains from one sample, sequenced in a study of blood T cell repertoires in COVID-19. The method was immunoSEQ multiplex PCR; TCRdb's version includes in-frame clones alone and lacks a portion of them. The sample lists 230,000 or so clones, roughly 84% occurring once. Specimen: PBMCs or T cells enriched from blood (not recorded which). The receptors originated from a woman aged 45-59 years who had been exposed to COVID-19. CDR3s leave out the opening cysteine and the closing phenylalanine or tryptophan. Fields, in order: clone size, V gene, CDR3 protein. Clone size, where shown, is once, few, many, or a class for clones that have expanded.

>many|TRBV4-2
ASSQEGGGARHEQF
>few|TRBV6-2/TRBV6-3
ASSLGLAGSWGRETQY
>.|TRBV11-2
ASTPGAGNTIY
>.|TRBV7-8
ASSLQDRPGGYT
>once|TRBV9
ASSSGTGSSPLH
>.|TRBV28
ASSSSRLLEQF
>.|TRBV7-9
ASTAGSNQPQH
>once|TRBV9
ASSPRVGPGEQY
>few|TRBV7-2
ASSFLTYQETQY
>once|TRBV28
ASSPFGRGNYGYT
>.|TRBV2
ASSAGVGQPQH
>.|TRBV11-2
ASSFDRAGYT
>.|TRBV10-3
ATSYSGNTIY
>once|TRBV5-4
ASSRTLLPTDTQY
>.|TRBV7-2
ASSVLAGGYNEQF
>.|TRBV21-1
ASSKCLSWGPETQY
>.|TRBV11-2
ASSSTRNEQF
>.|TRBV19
ASSFGTREQY
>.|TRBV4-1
ASSQLLTGGYGYT
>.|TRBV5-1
ASSPTLAGGNEQF
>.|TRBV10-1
ASSEEDRPMSSYNSPLH
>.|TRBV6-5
ASSRRGGRNEQF
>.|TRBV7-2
ASSSRQFLNQPQH
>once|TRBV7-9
ASSLGATGDYGYT
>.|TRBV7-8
ASSPQRTGGFQPQH
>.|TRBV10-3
AISESSGFSGNTIY
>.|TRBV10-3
AISEARATGNTIY
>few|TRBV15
ATSMRDFRGETQY
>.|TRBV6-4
ASSVSYGVTEAF
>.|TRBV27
ASSPRTQGPYQPQH
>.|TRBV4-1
ASSQELAGSSYEQY
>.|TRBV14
ASSLGTGQGDGYT
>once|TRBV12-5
ASAGLTGRKKGNEQF
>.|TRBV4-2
ASSQVVDNTEAF
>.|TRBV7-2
ASSLLQGGELF
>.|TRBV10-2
ASRFLAGGTGELF
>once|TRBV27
ASSYRGSNQPQH
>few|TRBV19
ASSQGPYEQY
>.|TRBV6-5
ATLAYLLANYGYT
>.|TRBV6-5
ASTTTGGQY